These T cell receptor beta chains were read from a single sample in a study of cytomegalovirus exposure and HLA in healthy donors. The method was immunoSEQ multiplex PCR; TCRdb's version includes in-frame clones alone and lacks a portion of them. The table includes about 89,000 clones, less than 65% detected once. The source material was PBMCs. The source of these receptors is a young woman in good health and CMV-seronegative. Each CDR3 is given with its conserved first and last residue. D genes are given only for firm matches. Rows give clone size only sometimes, using once, few, many, or a class for an expanded clone.

CDR3,DNA,size,J,V,length,D
CASSLDAGRGTEAFF,TGTGCCAGCAGCCTTGACGCGGGTCGGGGCACTGAAGCTTTCTTT,once,TRBJ1-1,TRBV11-3,15,-
CASSPPSPTTYNEQFF,TGTGCCAGTAGTCCCCCTTCCCCGACTACATACAATGAGCAGTTCTTC,few,TRBJ2-1,TRBV19,16,-
CASSPGQNSYEQYF,TGTGCCAGCAGCCCGGGACAGAACTCCTACGAGCAGTACTTC,-,TRBJ2-7,TRBV5-4,14,TRBD1
CASRGGLHEKLFF,TGCGCCAGCAGGGGTGGACTGCATGAAAAACTGTTTTTT,-,TRBJ1-4,TRBV5-1,13,-
CASSYQTGYSYEQYF,TGTGCCAGCAGTTACCAGACGGGGTACTCCTACGAGCAGTACTTT,-,TRBJ2-7,TRBV7-2,15,-
CASRPGIGYGYTF,TGTGCCAGCAGACCAGGGATAGGCTATGGCTACACCTTC,-,TRBJ1-2,TRBV7-9,13,-
CAISESSFWTGGRGYTF,TGTGCCATCAGTGAGTCGAGCTTTTGGACAGGGGGACGTGGCTACACCTTC,-,TRBJ1-2,TRBV10-3,17,TRBD1
CASSLGTSGRLYNEQFF,TGCGCCAGCAGCTTAGGGACTAGCGGGAGGTTGTACAATGAGCAGTTCTTC,few,TRBJ2-1,TRBV5-1,17,TRBD2
CASSFDRGRETQYF,TGTGCCAGCAGCTTTGACAGGGGGCGAGAGACCCAGTACTTC,-,TRBJ2-5,TRBV7-2,14,TRBD1
CSVEEKGWYTYNEQFF,TGCAGCGTTGAAGAAAAGGGGTGGTACACCTACAATGAGCAGTTCTTC,few,TRBJ2-1,TRBV29-1,16,-
CASSRQGQAFF,TGTGCCAGCAGTCGACAGGGCCAAGCTTTCTTT,-,TRBJ1-1,TRBV25-1,11,TRBD1
CASSQEMTGGYGYTF,TGTGCCAGCAGCCAAGAAATGACAGGGGGCTATGGCTACACCTTC,few,TRBJ1-2,TRBV4-2,15,TRBD1
CASSKGRGSLYNEQFF,TGTGCCAGCAGTAAGGGGCGGGGATCTCTGTACAATGAGCAGTTCTTC,-,TRBJ2-1,TRBV27,16,-
CASSHRDRSYNEQFF,TGCGCCAGCAGCCATCGGGACAGGAGTTACAATGAGCAGTTCTTC,-,TRBJ2-1,TRBV4-3,15,TRBD1
CASRWSAEAFF,TGTGCCAGCAGGTGGAGCGCTGAAGCTTTCTTT,few,TRBJ1-1,TRBV6-6,11,-
CASSLGNSGHTDTQYF,TGTGCCAGCAGCTTAGGGAATAGCGGACACACAGATACGCAGTATTTT,-,TRBJ2-3,TRBV7-2,16,-
CASNPGLAGGGSYNEQFF,TGTGCCAGCAACCCGGGACTAGCGGGAGGAGGCTCCTACAATGAGCAGTTCTTC,-,TRBJ2-1,TRBV5-6,18,TRBD2
CASTDRGYGYTF,TGTGCCAGCACCGACAGGGGCTATGGCTACACCTTC,-,TRBJ1-2,TRBV28,12,TRBD1
CASSRGMNTEAFF,TGTGCCAGCTCTCGGGGGATGAACACTGAAGCTTTCTTT,-,TRBJ1-1,TRBV2,13,-
CASSVGRGLYEQYF,TGTGCCAGCAGTGTCGGAAGGGGGCTTTACGAGCAGTACTTC,-,TRBJ2-7,TRBV6-1,14,TRBD1
CASSQKGQVHQPQHF,TGTGCCAGCAGCCAAAAGGGACAGGTACATCAGCCCCAGCATTTT,-,TRBJ1-5,TRBV5-6,15,TRBD1
CASPRGGGDTEAFF,TGTGCAAGTCCCCGAGGGGGTGGGGACACTGAAGCTTTCTTT,-,TRBJ1-1,TRBV12-2,14,-
CASSLLGQGYEQYF,TGCGCCAGCAGCTTGCTGGGACAGGGTTACGAGCAGTACTTC,once,TRBJ2-7,TRBV5-1,14,TRBD1
CASSVPSSGRTDEQYF,TGTGCCAGCAGCGTCCCCTCTAGCGGGAGGACCGACGAGCAGTACTTC,few,TRBJ2-7,TRBV2,16,TRBD2
CASSLLPGNEQYF,TGTGCCAGCAGCCTTCTACCAGGGAACGAGCAGTACTTC,-,TRBJ2-7,TRBV11-2,13,-
CASSQLAGPYEQYF,TGCGCCAGCAGCCAATTAGCGGGCCCTTACGAGCAGTACTTC,few,TRBJ2-7,TRBV4-3,14,TRBD2